This T cell receptor beta chain came from a study of shared clonotypes between healthy human individuals. The overall study: CD4 naive and CD4 memory each took three plates per donor, while CD8 naive took two and CD8 memory one.

The assay was immunoSEQ multiplex PCR, and TCRdb's table has in-frame clones only and misses some. The data hold about 2,200,000 clones, with under 95% observed a single time. Germline loops: CDR1 MDHEN, CDR2 SYDVKM. Deletions cut 2 bases from V and 2 bases from J, with 10 bases between. The CDR3 consists of 15 residues. Naive CD8 cells lacked CD45RO and underwent positive selection for CCR7, leaving out terminally differentiated effector memory CD45RA+ cells. Input material: naive CD8+ T cells from PBMCs. The clonotype originates from a man younger than 30 in good health. Some clones in this sample may be carry-over from other donors' samples. The chain has TRBV28 and TRBJ2-1; the D gene is possibly TRBD1 (5 bases). The CDR3, as DNA: TGTGCCAGCAGTTTAAGACAGTTTACCTACAATGAGCAGTTCTTC. It is translated as CASSLRQFTYNEQFF.